The next 17 T cell receptor beta chains were all read from a single sample in a study of cytomegalovirus exposure and HLA in healthy donors. This PCR relied on a set of 60 Vbeta primers and 13 Jbeta primers. Only in-frame clones appear in the TCRdb table, and some are missing; sequencing was by immunoSEQ multiplex PCR. This table holds some 100,000 clones, 79% found once. Sample: PBMCs. The receptors stem from a male donor in good health and CMV-seropositive.

The chain recombines TRBV6-5 with TRBJ2-7; 7 bases fit TRBD2. CDR1 is MNHEY, CDR2 SVGAGI, per germline. This CDR3 spans 15 amino acids. J gave up 6 bases and V 5 bases, and 13 bases lay outside the gene matches. CDR3 sequence: CASSKTSSGPREQYF. The CDR3 region has the DNA TGTGCCAGCAGTAAGACATCTAGCGGACCCCGCGAGCAGTACTTC.

CDR3 nucleotides: TGTGCCAGTAGTTTACAGGGAAACTACGAGCAGTACTTC. Translation gives CASSLQGNYEQYF. V is TRBV19 and J is TRBJ2-7; tentatively, D is TRBD1 (6 bases). Germline loops: CDR1 LNHDA, CDR2 SQIVND (reference sequence). Trimming removed 5 bases from V and 3 bases from J, with 11 bases in between. This CDR3 has 13 residues.

The chain couples TRBV19 to TRBJ1-5; 9 bases are shared with TRBD1. The V and J ends lost 1 base and 3 bases, in that order; junction bases with no gene match: 7. Looked up from germline, CDR1 is LNHDA and CDR2 is SQIVND (reference sequence). The CDR3 is 17 amino acids. CDR3 residues: CASSIGPGQGNNQPQHF. The CDR3 DNA sequence: TGTGCCAGTAGTATAGGTCCGGGACAGGGAAACAATCAGCCCCAGCATTTT.

This chain connects TRBV15 to TRBJ1-2; D gene ambiguous. Looked up from germline, CDR1 is LNHNV and CDR2 is YYDKDF (reference sequence). Deletions cut 0 bases from V and 5 bases from J, with 7 bases between. This CDR3 has 13 amino acids. The CDR3 bases are TGTGCCACCAGCAGAGATGCGGAGTATGGCTACACCTTC. It specifies CATSRDAEYGYTF. Together with reference TRBV15 and TRBJ1-2, the CDR3 gives the full variable domain: DAMVIQNPRYQVTQFGKPVTLSCSQTLNHNVMYWYQQKSSQAPKLLFHYYDKDFNNEADTPDNFQSRRPNTSFCFLDIRSPGLGDTAMYLCATSRDAEYGYTFGSGTRLTVV.

The rearrangement joins TRBV2 to TRBJ1-2; TRBD1 agrees at 8 bases. This CDR3 region has 14 residues. J gave up 6 bases and V 4 bases, and 7 bases lay outside the gene matches. Per the germline V gene, CDR1 is SNHLY and CDR2 is FYNNEI. The CDR3 DNA reads as TGTGCCAGCAGTGTGGGGCAGGGGGCTCATGGCTACACCTTC. Translated, it gives CASSVGQGAHGYTF. Drawing the rest from reference TRBV2 and TRBJ1-2, the complete variable domain is EPEVTQTPSHQVTQMGQEVILRCVPISNHLYFYWYRQILGQKVEFLVSFYNNEISEKSEIFDDQFSVERPDGSNFTLKIRSTKLEDSAMYFCASSVGQGAHGYTFGSGTRLTVV.

In this sample, this clone turned up a few times. The CDR3 region is CASSPAGDTQYF. CDR3 bases: TGTGCCTCTTCCCCGGCAGGGGATACGCAGTATTTT. The gene calls are TRBV30 and TRBJ2-3, with D possibly TRBD1 on 5 matching bases. CDR1 GTSNPN and CDR2 SVGIG come from the germline V gene (reference sequence). This CDR3 contains 12 residues. The V end was cut by 7 bases, the J end by 6 bases, with 14 bases between.

V and J are TRBV7-9 and TRBJ1-1, with D unresolved. Trimming took off 5 bases at V and 1 base at J, with 14 bases between the two ends. The CDR3 has 15 amino acids. Germline V gene sequence: CDR1 SEHNR, CDR2 FQNEAQ (reference sequence). The CDR3 coding sequence is TGTGCCAGCAGCGATATCCGAGGGAGGAACACTGAAGCTTTCTTT. Encoded protein: CASSDIRGRNTEAFF.

The V call is TRBV5-1, the J call TRBJ2-7; the match to TRBD2 covers 11 bases. Germline values: CDR1 SGHRS, CDR2 YFSETQ. This CDR3 contains 16 residues. J was trimmed by 3 bases and V by 3 bases; bases with no gene match: 8. CDR3 protein: CASSSIAGGVNYEQYF. CDR3 DNA sequence: TGCGCCAGCAGCTCTATAGCGGGGGGGGTAAACTACGAGCAGTACTTC.

V and J are TRBV5-1 and TRBJ2-3; D unresolved. The CDR3 consists of 16 residues. V lost 0 bases and J lost 2, with 13 bases in between. CDR1 and CDR2 from the germline V gene are SGHRS and YFSETQ. The CDR3 nucleotides read TGCGCCAGCAGCTTGGGTGGTCAGGCCGCCACAGATACGCAGTATTTT. The encoded protein is CASSLGGQAATDTQYF. The full variable domain, rest sourced from reference TRBV5-1 and TRBJ2-3, is KAGVTQTPRYLIKTRGQQVTLSCSPISGHRSVSWYQQTPGQGLQFLFEYFSETQRNKGNFPGRFSGRQFSNSRSEMNVSTLELGDSALYLCASSLGGQAATDTQYFGPGTRLTVL.

CDR3 region: CASSPSGAYNEQFF. CDR3 DNA: TGTGCCAGCAGTCCCAGCGGGGCCTACAATGAGCAGTTCTTC. The J gene is TRBJ2-1, the V gene TRBV6-4; TRBD2 agrees at 7 bases. Trimming at V came to 5 bases and at J to 2 bases, leaving 3 bases not matched to a gene. CDR3 length: 14 amino acids. In germline, CDR1 is MRHNA, CDR2 SNTAGT.

This clone was seen only once. V gene TRBV7-9 combines with J gene TRBJ1-6, with a possible D match to TRBD1 (5 bases). The V and J ends lost 5 bases and 9 bases respectively, with 14 bases between them. CDR3 length equals 14 residues. CDR1 SEHNR and CDR2 FQNEAQ come from the germline V gene (reference sequence). The CDR3 reads CASSPEGRSSPLHF. DNA for the CDR3: TGTGCCAGCAGCCCAGAGGGGAGGAGTTCACCCCTCCACTTT.

The V and J genes are TRBV30 and TRBJ2-3, with 9 bases identical to TRBD1. Germline lookup yields CDR1 GTSNPN and CDR2 SVGIG (reference sequence). V lost 4 bases, J lost 3 bases, and 5 bases stayed unmatched. The CDR3 length is 14 residues. CDR3 bases: TGTGCCTGGAATTGGGACAGGGAAACAGATACGCAGTATTTT. Amino acids: CAWNWDRETDTQYF. The full variable domain, rest sourced from reference TRBV30 and TRBJ2-3, is SQTIHQWPATLVQPVGSPLSLECTVEGTSNPNLYWYRQAAGRGLQLLFYSVGIGQISSEVPQNLSASRPQDRQFILSSKKLLLSDSGFYLCAWNWDRETDTQYFGPGTRLTVL.

The count of this clone is one. The chain combines TRBV4-3 with TRBJ1-1; TRBD1 might be the D (5 bases). CDR3 size: 15 residues. The germline V and J ends were trimmed by 5 bases and 1 base, with 14 bases remaining between them. Germline values: CDR1 LGHNA, CDR2 YSLEER. CDR3 sequence reads: CASSTVRGGNTEAFF. The CDR3, as DNA: TGCGCCAGCAGCACGGTAAGGGGCGGGAACACTGAAGCTTTCTTT.

The chain uses TRBV4-3 and TRBJ2-7; D remains ambiguous. Trimming pared 0 bases from V and 7 bases from J, leaving 16 bases between. The germline V gene encodes CDR1 LGHNA and CDR2 YSLEER. The CDR3 extends over 15 amino acids. In nucleotides, the CDR3 is TGCGCCAGCAGCCAAGAAAGGCGGCGCGGTGCGGAGCAGTACTTC. Residues: CASSQERRRGAEQYF.

This clone showed up just a few times. This chain joins TRBV5-1 and TRBJ2-5; 8 bases fit TRBD1. Trimming removed 0 bases from V and 5 bases from J; junction bases left unmatched: 3. The V gene's germline CDR1 is SGHRS and CDR2 YFSETQ. The CDR3 covers 14 residues. The CDR3 bases are TGCGCCAGCAGCTTGGGGGACAGGATCGAGACCCAGTACTTC. Amino acid sequence: CASSLGDRIETQYF.

The chain is built from TRBV30 and TRBJ1-5, with TRBD1 matching 7 bases. CDR3 length: 18 residues. Germline trimming cut 3 bases from V and 0 bases from J; bases unmatched to any gene: 14. Per the germline V gene, CDR1 is GTSNPN and CDR2 is SVGIG (reference sequence). The CDR3 sequence is CAWSLSRDSIFSNQPQHF. The CDR3, as DNA: TGTGCCTGGAGCCTTTCCCGGGACAGCATTTTTAGCAATCAGCCCCAGCATTTT.

The gene calls are TRBV19 and TRBJ2-7; TRBD1 aligns across 8 bases. Germline V gene lookup returns CDR1 LNHDA and CDR2 SQIVND (reference sequence). The trim removed 6 bases at V and 2 bases at J, leaving 9 bases unmatched. The CDR3 has 15 amino acids. The CDR3 protein is CASSASGQATYEQYF. The CDR3 DNA reads TGTGCCAGTAGCGCCTCGGGACAGGCCACCTACGAGCAGTACTTC.